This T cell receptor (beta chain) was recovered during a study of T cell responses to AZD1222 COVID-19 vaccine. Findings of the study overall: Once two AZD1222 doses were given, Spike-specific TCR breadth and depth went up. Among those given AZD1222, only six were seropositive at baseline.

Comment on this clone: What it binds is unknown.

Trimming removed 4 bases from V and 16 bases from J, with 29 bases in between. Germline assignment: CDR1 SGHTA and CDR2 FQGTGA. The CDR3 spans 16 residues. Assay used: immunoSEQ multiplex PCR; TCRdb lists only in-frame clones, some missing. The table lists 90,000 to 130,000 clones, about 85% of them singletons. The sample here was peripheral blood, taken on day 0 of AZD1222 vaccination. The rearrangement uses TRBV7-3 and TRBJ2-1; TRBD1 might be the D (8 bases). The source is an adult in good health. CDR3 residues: CASSSSGPTGGEKCFF. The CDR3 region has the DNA TGTGCCAGCAGCTCCTCCGGACCTACAGGGGGGGAGAAGTGTTTCTTC.